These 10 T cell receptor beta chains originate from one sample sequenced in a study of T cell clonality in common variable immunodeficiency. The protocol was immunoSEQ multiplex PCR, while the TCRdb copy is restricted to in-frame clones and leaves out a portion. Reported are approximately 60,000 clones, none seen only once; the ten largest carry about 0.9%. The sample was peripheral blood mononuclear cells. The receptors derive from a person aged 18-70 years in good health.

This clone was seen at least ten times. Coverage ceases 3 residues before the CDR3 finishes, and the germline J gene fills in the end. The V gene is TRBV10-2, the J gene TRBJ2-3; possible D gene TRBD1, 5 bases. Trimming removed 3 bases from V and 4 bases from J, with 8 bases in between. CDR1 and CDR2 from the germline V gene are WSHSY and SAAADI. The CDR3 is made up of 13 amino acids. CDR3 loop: CASSDLRADTQYF. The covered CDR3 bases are TGCGCCAGCAGTGACCTCAGGGCAGATACG.

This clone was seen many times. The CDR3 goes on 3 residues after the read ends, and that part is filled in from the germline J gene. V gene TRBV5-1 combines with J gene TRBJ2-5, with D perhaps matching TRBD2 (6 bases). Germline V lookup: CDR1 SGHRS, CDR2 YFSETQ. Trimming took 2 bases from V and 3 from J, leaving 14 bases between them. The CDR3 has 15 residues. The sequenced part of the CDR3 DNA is TGCGCCAGCAGCTTTAGCGGAGGAGGAGAAGAGACC. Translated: CASSFSGGGEET. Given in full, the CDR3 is CASSFSGGGEETQYF.

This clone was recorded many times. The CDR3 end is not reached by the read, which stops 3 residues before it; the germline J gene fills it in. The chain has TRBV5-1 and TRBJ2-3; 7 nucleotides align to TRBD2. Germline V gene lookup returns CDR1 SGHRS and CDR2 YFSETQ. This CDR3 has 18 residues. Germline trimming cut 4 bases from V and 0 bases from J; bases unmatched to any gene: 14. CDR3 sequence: CASSLEYLLAYSTDTQYF. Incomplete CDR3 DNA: TGCGCCAGCAGCCTGGAGTACCTACTAGCGTACAGCACAGATACG.

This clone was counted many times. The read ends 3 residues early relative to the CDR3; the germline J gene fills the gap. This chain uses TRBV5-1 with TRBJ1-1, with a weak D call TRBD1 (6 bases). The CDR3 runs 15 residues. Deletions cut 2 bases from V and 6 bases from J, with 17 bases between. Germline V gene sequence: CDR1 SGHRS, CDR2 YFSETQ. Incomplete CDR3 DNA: TGCGCCAGCAGCTTCGGACAGCAAGGGGGTCCTGAA. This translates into CASSFGQQGGPE. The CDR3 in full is CASSFGQQGGPEAFF.

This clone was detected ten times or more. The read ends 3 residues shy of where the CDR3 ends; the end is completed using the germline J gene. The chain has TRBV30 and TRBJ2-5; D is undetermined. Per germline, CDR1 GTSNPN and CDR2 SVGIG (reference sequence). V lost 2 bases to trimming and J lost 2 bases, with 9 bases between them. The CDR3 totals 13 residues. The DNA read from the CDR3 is TGTGCCTGGAGTTTAAGGCCTCAAGAGACC. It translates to CAWSLRPQET. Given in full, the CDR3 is CAWSLRPQETQYF. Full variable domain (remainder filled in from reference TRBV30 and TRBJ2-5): SQTIHQWPATLVQPVGSPLSLECTVEGTSNPNLYWYRQAAGRGLQLLFYSVGIGQISSEVPQNLSASRPQDRQFILSSKKLLLSDSGFYLCAWSLRPQETQYFGPGTRLLVL.

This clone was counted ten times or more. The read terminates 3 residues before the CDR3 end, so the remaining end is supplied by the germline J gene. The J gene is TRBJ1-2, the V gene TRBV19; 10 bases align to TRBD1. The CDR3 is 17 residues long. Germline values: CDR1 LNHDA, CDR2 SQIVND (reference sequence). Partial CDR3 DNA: TGTGCCAGTAGTATTCCATGGGACAGGGGTCAGAAAAGAGGC. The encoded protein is CASSIPWDRGQKRG. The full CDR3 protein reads CASSIPWDRGQKRGYTF.

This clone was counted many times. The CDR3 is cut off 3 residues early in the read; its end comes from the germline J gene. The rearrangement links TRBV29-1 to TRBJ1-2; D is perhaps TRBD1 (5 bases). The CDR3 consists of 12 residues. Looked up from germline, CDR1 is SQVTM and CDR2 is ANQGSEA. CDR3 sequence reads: CSVDTQGEGYTF. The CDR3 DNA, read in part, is TGCAGCGTTGATACCCAGGGAGAAGGC.

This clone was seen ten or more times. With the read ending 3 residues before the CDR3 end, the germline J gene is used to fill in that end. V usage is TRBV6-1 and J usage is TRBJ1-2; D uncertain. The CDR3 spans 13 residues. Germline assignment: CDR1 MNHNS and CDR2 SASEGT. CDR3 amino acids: CASSEEGWWGYTF. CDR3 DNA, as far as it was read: TGTGCCAGCAGTGAAGAGGGTTGGTGGGGC.

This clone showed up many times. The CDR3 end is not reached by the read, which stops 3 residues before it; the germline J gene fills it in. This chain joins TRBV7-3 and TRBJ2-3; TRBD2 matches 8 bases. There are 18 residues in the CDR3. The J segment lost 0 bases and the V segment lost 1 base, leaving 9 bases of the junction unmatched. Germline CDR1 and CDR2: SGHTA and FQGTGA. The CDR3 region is CASSLMPSAGASTDTQYF. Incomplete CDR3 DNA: TGTGCCAGCAGCTTAATGCCCTCAGCGGGGGCTAGCACAGATACG.

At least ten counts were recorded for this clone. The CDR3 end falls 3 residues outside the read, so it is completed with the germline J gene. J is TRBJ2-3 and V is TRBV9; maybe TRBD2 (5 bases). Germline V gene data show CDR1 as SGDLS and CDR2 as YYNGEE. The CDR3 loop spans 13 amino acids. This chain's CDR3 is CASSGTAQDPQYF. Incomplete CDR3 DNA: TGTGCCAGCAGCGGGACTGCACAAGACCCG.